The sequence of this T cell receptor beta chain was determined in a study of OX40 agonist ivuxolimab in advanced cancers. As for the study in general: Six ivuxolimab dose levels, 0.01 to 10 mg/kg, were given intravenously every 2 weeks. In three patients, partial responses were observed, one with hepatocellular carcinoma and two with cutaneous melanoma. Study outcomes and limitations: Average numbers of expanded clones were greater in CD8+ T cells than in CD4+.

From germline, CDR1 is MNHEY and CDR2 SMNVEV (reference sequence). This CDR3 has 18 residues. V was pared by 1 base and J by 5 bases, with 8 bases of the junction left unmatched. The cohort excluded patients with autoimmune disease history or systemic immunosuppression. A note on this clone: Its antigen is still unknown.

Only in-frame clones appear in the TCRdb table, and some are missing; sequencing was by immunoSEQ multiplex PCR. Among 55,000 to 65,000 clones listed, around 88% were seen once. The genes are TRBV27 and TRBJ2-2; 12 positions match TRBD2. This specimen was CD4+ or CD8+ T cells sorted from blood, taken in a trial of the OX40 agonist ivuxolimab. This clonotype originated in an adult with an advanced solid tumor such as melanoma, head and neck, liver or kidney cancer. The CDR3, as DNA: TGTGCCAGCAGTTTATTGTACCTAGCGGGGGGGCGTACCGGGGAGCTGTTTTTT. Protein product: CASSLLYLAGGRTGELFF.